The clone carrying this T cell receptor (beta chain) was seen a handful of times. No antigen is known for it. The data were obtained in a study of T cell responses to AZD1222 COVID-19 vaccine. Study results and caveats: Increases in Spike-specific TCR breadth and depth were seen after two AZD1222 doses. As reported, nearly half of all spike-specific TCRs target variant regions that are unmutated. No repertoire was sampled before or during the peak T cell response, only after it. The sample set comprised mostly white British donors with more females, and clonal diversity was possibly underestimated.

The protocol was immunoSEQ multiplex PCR, while the TCRdb copy is restricted to in-frame clones and leaves out a portion. The table includes about 120,000 clones, 70% to 90% detected once. Germline CDR1 SGHDN, CDR2 FVKESK. This CDR3 spans 15 amino acids. The ends lost 2 bases at V and 8 bases at J; junction bases unmatched: 5. This material consisted of peripheral blood, taken on day 0 of AZD1222 vaccination. V gene TRBV14 combines with J gene TRBJ1-6; the match to TRBD1 covers 8 bases. The clonotype comes from an adult in good health. The CDR3 DNA reads TGTGCCAGCAGCCAAAGGACAGGGAAGGATTCACCCCTCCACTTT. Translated, it gives CASSQRTGKDSPLHF.